The clone carrying this TCR beta chain was observed a few times. Its antigen is not known. TCRbeta library construction was performed incorporating unique molecular identifiers. One entry per CDR3 protein, called by TCRdb with MiXCR from the PCR reads. In the table there are a few hundred thousand distinct CDR3 sequences, 25% to 30% of which are singletons. This entry belongs to a study of T-cell reconstitution after alpha-beta-depleted transplantation in children. Study-wide results and caveats: Newly produced T cells mostly provided counts and TCRbeta diversity after one year, as hyperexpanded clones declined. Surviving recipient cells, namely T cells and thymic progenitors, were the source of high day-60 TCRbeta diversity in some patients. The origin of alpha-beta T cells about two months after transplant was reportedly several hundred expanded graft clones.

Sequences were derived from PBMCs, sampled before TCRalphabeta/CD19-depleted stem cell transplant. The TCR sequence derives from a boy under three years old with Wiskott-Aldrich syndrome, due to receive a stem cell transplant.

The CDR3 spells CASSTTVNYGYTF. The CDR3, as DNA: TGTGCCAGCTCGACGACGGTTAACTATGGCTACACCTTC. The V call is TRBV7-2, the J call TRBJ1-2; D call uncertain. This CDR3 has 13 amino acids. V lost 8 bases and J lost 1, with 11 bases in between. Germline V gives CDR1 SGHTA, CDR2 FQGNSA.